The clone carrying this TCR beta chain was seen a handful of times. In the original workflow: For nucleated cells, counts were estimated from reference gene primer amplification. The method was immunoSEQ multiplex PCR; TCRdb's version includes in-frame clones alone and lacks a portion of them. For V, J and clone size, that table is used; D and trimming come from the DNA. The table has around 15,000 clones, roughly 88% seen once; the top ten hold roughly 37%. This CDR3 region has 17 residues. The V gene's germline CDR1 is LNHDA and CDR2 SQIVND (reference sequence). Losses at the gene ends were 7 bases for V and 4 bases for J; bases not matched to a gene: 13. These data originate in a study of blood T cell repertoires in COVID-19. At the level of the study: There were acute and convalescent COVID-19 samples, and they came from the United States, Italy and Spain. The cDNA or gDNA used as material had been derived from T cells, B-cell-depleted T cells, or PBMCs.

The J gene is TRBJ1-1, the V gene TRBV19, with TRBD1 identical over 12 bases. The sequenced material came from peripheral blood. The TCR sequence derives from a man in his 70s in a cohort sampled during active COVID-19. The DNA of the CDR3 is TGTGCCAGTACCCACGGGTGGGGACAGGGGGCTGGCACTGAAGCTTTCTTT. It is translated as CASTHGWGQGAGTEAFF.